Reported below is one T cell receptor beta chain. This record comes from a study of T cells expressing NK-cell markers. TCRdb re-called the 5' RACE reads and gives one entry per CDR3 protein, without DNA. The sample table sets out more than 400,000 distinct CDR3 sequences. The CDR3 totals 16 residues. Germline V gives CDR1 SGDLS, CDR2 YYNGEE. V is TRBV9 and J is TRBJ2-2; TCRdb calls TRBD2, which cannot be checked without DNA. Sequencing input: blood T cells: a sorted CD56 or NKG2C T cell subset, CD4+ or CD8+ T cells, or bulk PBMC T cells (not recorded which). This receptor was obtained from a woman aged 18 to 75 in good health. CDR3 amino acids: CASSPLAGGHTGELFF.